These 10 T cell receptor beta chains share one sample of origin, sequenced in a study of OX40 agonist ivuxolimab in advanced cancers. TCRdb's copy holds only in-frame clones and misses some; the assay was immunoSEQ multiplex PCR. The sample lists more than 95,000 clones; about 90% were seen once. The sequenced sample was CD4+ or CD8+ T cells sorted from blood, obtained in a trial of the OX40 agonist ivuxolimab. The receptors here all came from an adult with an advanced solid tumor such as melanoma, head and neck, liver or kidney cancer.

The CDR3 nucleotides read TGTGCCAGCAGTTCCAAGATTGGAGCAGGAACCTCCTACGAGCAGTACTTC. Amino acids: CASSSKIGAGTSYEQYF. This rearrangement joins TRBV7-2 to TRBJ2-7; D is unclear. The CDR3 spans 17 residues. V gave up 6 bases and J gave up 0 bases, with 21 bases separating them. The germline V gene encodes CDR1 SGHTA and CDR2 FQGNSA.

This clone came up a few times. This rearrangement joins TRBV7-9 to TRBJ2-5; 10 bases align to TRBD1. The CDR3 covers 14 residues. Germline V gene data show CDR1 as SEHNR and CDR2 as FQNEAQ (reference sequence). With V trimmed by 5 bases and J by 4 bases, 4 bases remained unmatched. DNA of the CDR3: TGTGCCAGCAGCGTAGACAGGGGGCTAGAGACCCAGTACTTC. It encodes CASSVDRGLETQYF.

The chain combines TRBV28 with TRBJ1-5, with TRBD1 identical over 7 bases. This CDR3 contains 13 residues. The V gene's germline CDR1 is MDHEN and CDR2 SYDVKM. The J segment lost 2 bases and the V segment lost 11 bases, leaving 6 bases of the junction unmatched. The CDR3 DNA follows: TGTGCCTCACAGGGGTGGGGCAATCAGCCCCAGCATTTT. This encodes CASQGWGNQPQHF.

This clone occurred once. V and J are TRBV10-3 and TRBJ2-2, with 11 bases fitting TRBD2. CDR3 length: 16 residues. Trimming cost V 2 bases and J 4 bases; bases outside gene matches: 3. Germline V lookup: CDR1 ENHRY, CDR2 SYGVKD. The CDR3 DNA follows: TGTGCCATCAGTGAGCGGACTAGCGGGCCCACCGGGGAGCTGTTTTTT. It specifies CAISERTSGPTGELFF.

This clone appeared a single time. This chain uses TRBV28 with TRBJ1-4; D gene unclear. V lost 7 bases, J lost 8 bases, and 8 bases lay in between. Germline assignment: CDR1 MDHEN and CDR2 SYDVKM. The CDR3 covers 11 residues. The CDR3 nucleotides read TGTGCCAGCATCCGTGGGGAAAAACTGTTTTTT. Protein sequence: CASIRGEKLFF.

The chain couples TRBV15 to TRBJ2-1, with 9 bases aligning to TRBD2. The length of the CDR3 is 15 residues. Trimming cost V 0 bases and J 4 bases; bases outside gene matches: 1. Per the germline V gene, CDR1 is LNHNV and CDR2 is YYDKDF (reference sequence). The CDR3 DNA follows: TGTGCCACCAGCAGAGAGACTAGCGGATACAATGAGCAGTTCTTC. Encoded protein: CATSRETSGYNEQFF.

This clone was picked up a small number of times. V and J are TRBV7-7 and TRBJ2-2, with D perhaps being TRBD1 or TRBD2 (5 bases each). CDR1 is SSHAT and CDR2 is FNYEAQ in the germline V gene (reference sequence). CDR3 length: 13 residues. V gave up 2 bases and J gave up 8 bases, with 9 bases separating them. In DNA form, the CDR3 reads TGTGCCAGCAGCTTATCGGGGCCTGGGGAGCTGTTTTTT. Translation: CASSLSGPGELFF.

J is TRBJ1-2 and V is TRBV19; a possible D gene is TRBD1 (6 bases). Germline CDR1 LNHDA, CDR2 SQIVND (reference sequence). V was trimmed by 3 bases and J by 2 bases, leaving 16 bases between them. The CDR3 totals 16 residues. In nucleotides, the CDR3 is TGTGCCAGTAGTATCCTCGGGACAACCCTCAACTATGGCTACACCTTC. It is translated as CASSILGTTLNYGYTF.

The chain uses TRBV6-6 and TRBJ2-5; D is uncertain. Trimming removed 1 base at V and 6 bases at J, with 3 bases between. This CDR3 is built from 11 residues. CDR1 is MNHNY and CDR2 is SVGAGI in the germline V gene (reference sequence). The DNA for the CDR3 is TGTGCCAGCAGTTACTTAAAGACCCAGTACTTC. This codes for CASSYLKTQYF.

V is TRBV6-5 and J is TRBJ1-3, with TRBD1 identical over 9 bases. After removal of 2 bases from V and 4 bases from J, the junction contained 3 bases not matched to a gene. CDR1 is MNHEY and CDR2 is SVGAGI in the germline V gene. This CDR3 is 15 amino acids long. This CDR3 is CASSYTGGKGNTIYF. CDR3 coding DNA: TGTGCCAGCAGTTACACAGGGGGCAAGGGAAACACCATATATTTT.